Here is one T cell receptor (beta chain) with its context. Trimming left V 3 bases short and J 5 bases short, with 5 bases between. The CDR3 totals 12 residues. Germline V CDR1 and CDR2: SGHTA, FQGTGA. This entry belongs to a study of T cell changes during pregnancy in multiple sclerosis. TCRdb keeps only in-frame clones here, not all; method: immunoSEQ multiplex PCR. Among 68,000 or so clones listed, about 90% were seen once. The sequence was collected from a female donor with multiple sclerosis, enrolled in a pregnancy study. This chain joins TRBV7-3 and TRBJ2-1; tentatively, D is TRBD1 (5 bases). The sample here was peripheral blood, taken in the second trimester of pregnancy. The CDR3 coding sequence is TGTGCCAGCAGCTTGACAGACAATGAGCAGTTCTTC. This gives the protein CASSLTDNEQFF.